The rows below give T cell receptor beta chains drawn from one sample of a study of blood T cell repertoires in COVID-19. The method was immunoSEQ multiplex PCR; TCRdb's version includes in-frame clones alone and lacks a portion of them. The data show tens of thousands of clones, with approximately 89% seen just once and approximately 2.4% held by the top ten. What was sequenced was peripheral blood. The source of these receptors is a man aged 50 to 60 with acute or convalescent COVID-19. Each CDR3 is given with its conserved first and last residue. The D gene is left open where the match is weak. Clone size is not always given. Where it is, it says once, few, many or a class for expanded clones.

D gene | J gene | clone size | V gene | CDR3 protein | CDR3 DNA
TRBD1 | TRBJ2-2 | NA | TRBV13 | CASNRGTGELFF | TGTGCCAGCAACAGGGGGACCGGGGAGCTGTTTTTT
TRBD1 | TRBJ1-1 | NA | TRBV19 | CASRDRGLMNTEAFF | TGTGCCAGTAGAGACAGGGGGCTTATGAACACTGAAGCTTTCTTT
NA | TRBJ1-2 | NA | TRBV4-2 | CASSRSGGARNYGYTF | TGTGCCAGCAGTCGGAGCGGCGGGGCGCGTAACTATGGCTACACCTTC
NA | TRBJ1-4 | NA | TRBV7-9 | CASSVQGTEKLFF | TGTGCCAGCAGCGTACAAGGGACAGAAAAACTGTTTTTT
TRBD1 | TRBJ2-2 | NA | TRBV5-6 | CASSGQGGTGELFF | TGTGCCAGCAGCGGACAGGGCGGGACCGGGGAGCTGTTTTTT
NA | TRBJ1-2 | NA | TRBV7-2 | CASSPGALKGYGYTF | TGTGCCAGCAGCCCAGGGGCTCTTAAAGGCTATGGCTACACCTTC
TRBD2 | TRBJ2-1 | NA | TRBV2 | CASKRTSGSDEQFF | TGTGCCAGCAAAAGGACTAGTGGTTCCGATGAGCAGTTCTTC
TRBD1 | TRBJ2-7 | NA | TRBV19 | CASSPGTGAFYEQYF | TGTGCCAGTAGTCCCGGGACAGGGGCTTTCTACGAGCAGTACTTC
TRBD2 | TRBJ2-5 | NA | TRBV28 | CASSLWTSGLAETQYF | TGTGCCAGCAGTTTATGGACTAGCGGGTTGGCGGAGACCCAGTACTTC
TRBD1 | TRBJ1-4 | NA | TRBV28 | CASSSMTGPNEKLFF | TGTGCCAGCAGTTCCATGACAGGGCCTAATGAAAAACTGTTTTTT
TRBD2 | TRBJ2-7 | NA | TRBV11-2 | CASSVSSGTTYEQYF | TGTGCCAGCAGCGTCTCTAGCGGCACGACCTACGAGCAGTACTTC
TRBD2 | TRBJ2-5 | NA | TRBV19 | CASSMGTSGRGETQYF | TGTGCCAGTAGTATGGGGACTAGCGGGAGAGGAGAGACCCAGTACTTC
TRBD1 | TRBJ1-2 | NA | TRBV28 | CASSWGRGSYGYTF | TGTGCCAGCAGTTGGGGCAGGGGGTCCTATGGCTACACCTTC
NA | TRBJ2-3 | NA | TRBV4-1 | CASSRTLVITDTQYF | TGCGCCAGCAGCCGGACTCTAGTGATCACAGATACGCAGTATTTT
TRBD1 | TRBJ1-1 | few | TRBV5-5 | CASSFQTGLGTEAFF | TGTGCCAGCAGCTTTCAGACAGGGTTGGGAACTGAAGCTTTCTTT
NA | TRBJ1-6 | once | TRBV11-2 | CASSLATGTSPLHF | TGTGCCAGCAGCCTAGCGACAGGAACTTCACCCCTCCACTTT
TRBD2 | TRBJ2-1 | few | TRBV19 | CASSIRLGTSYNEQFF | TGTGCCAGTAGTATCCGACTCGGGACTAGCTACAATGAGCAGTTCTTC
TRBD1 | TRBJ2-7 | NA | TRBV29-1 | CSVTDRGLEQYF | TGCAGCGTTACGGACAGGGGGCTCGAGCAGTACTTC
NA | TRBJ2-1 | NA | TRBV9 | CASSVSGVNEQFF | TGTGCCAGCAGCGTCTCAGGGGTAAATGAGCAGTTCTTC
NA | TRBJ1-4 | NA | TRBV10-3 | CAISESNGYEKLFF | TGTGCCATCAGTGAGTCGAACGGGTATGAAAAACTGTTTTTT
NA | TRBJ2-1 | NA | TRBV11-3 | CASSSQGRGRDNEQFF | TGTGCCAGCAGCTCCCAGGGGAGGGGCAGGGACAATGAGCAGTTCTTC
NA | TRBJ2-1 | NA | TRBV7-2 | CASSPLPGFGEQFF | TGTGCCAGCAGCCCCCTTCCGGGGTTTGGAGAGCAGTTCTTC
NA | TRBJ2-1 | NA | TRBV5-1 | CASSLNSNNEQFF | TGCGCCAGCAGCTTGAATAGCAACAATGAGCAGTTCTTC
TRBD2 | TRBJ2-1 | NA | TRBV9 | CASSNSGTSGSRYSYNEQFF | TGTGCCAGCAGCAATTCCGGGACTAGCGGGAGCCGTTACTCCTACAATGAGCAGTTCTTC
NA | TRBJ1-4 | NA | TRBV28 | CASRGDNEKLFF | TGTGCCAGCAGGGGAGATAATGAAAAACTGTTTTTT
NA | TRBJ1-1 | NA | TRBV5-6 | CASSLVGGTNTEAFF | TGTGCCAGCAGCTTGGTTGGAGGGACGAACACTGAAGCTTTCTTT
TRBD2 | TRBJ2-7 | NA | TRBV28 | CASGAGTSGPYEQYF | TGTGCCAGCGGGGCCGGGACTAGCGGCCCCTACGAGCAGTACTTC
NA | TRBJ2-3 | NA | TRBV7-3 | CASSPRGGGTDTQYF | TGTGCCAGCAGCCCTAGGGGGGGAGGTACAGATACGCAGTATTTT
NA | TRBJ1-2 | few | TRBV5-5 | CASSLQGPYGYTF | TGTGCCAGCAGCTTGCAGGGTCCCTATGGCTACACCTTC
NA | TRBJ1-5 | NA | TRBV2 | CASSDGGGTRGSPQHF | TGTGCCAGCAGTGACGGCGGGGGCACGCGAGGTTCGCCCCAGCATTTT
TRBD2 | TRBJ2-1 | NA | TRBV11-3 | CASSRPPGGSEQFF | TGTGCCAGCAGCCGACCCCCGGGGGGGTCTGAGCAGTTCTTC
TRBD1 | TRBJ1-4 | NA | TRBV7-2 | CASKTGTGDEKLFF | TGTGCCAGCAAAACCGGGACAGGGGATGAAAAACTGTTTTTT
NA | TRBJ1-4 | NA | TRBV6-1 | CASSDGGSGEKLFF | TGTGCCAGCAGTGACGGCGGGTCCGGTGAAAAACTGTTTTTT
TRBD1 | TRBJ1-1 | NA | TRBV18 | CASSPQGAMNTEAFF | TGTGCCAGCTCACCACAGGGGGCGATGAACACTGAAGCTTTCTTT
NA | TRBJ1-1 | NA | TRBV25-1 | CASSEFGGMNTEAFF | TGTGCCAGCAGTGAATTTGGGGGCATGAACACTGAAGCTTTCTTT
NA | TRBJ2-1 | NA | TRBV5-1 | CASSSQGWGEQFF | TGCGCCAGCAGCTCGCAGGGATGGGGTGAGCAGTTCTTC
TRBD2 | TRBJ2-7 | NA | TRBV4-1 | CASSQEGLAIHEQYF | TGCGCCAGCAGCCAAGAAGGACTAGCAATCCACGAGCAGTACTTC
NA | TRBJ1-1 | NA | TRBV27 | CASSSTSRGAGTEAFF | TGTGCCAGCAGTTCAACCTCCCGGGGGGCGGGCACTGAAGCTTTCTTT
NA | TRBJ2-1 | NA | TRBV2 | CASSESTSYNEQFF | TGTGCCAGCAGTGAATCGACTAGCTACAATGAGCAGTTCTTC
TRBD1 | TRBJ2-1 | NA | TRBV27 | CASSLQGDYNEQFF | TGTGCCAGCAGTTTACAGGGGGACTACAATGAGCAGTTCTTC
TRBD2 | TRBJ2-1 | NA | TRBV11-2 | CASSFSGGASNEQFF | TGTGCCAGCAGCTTTAGCGGGGGGGCCTCCAATGAGCAGTTCTTC
TRBD2 | TRBJ2-3 | NA | TRBV3-1/TRBV3-2 | CASSPPRTSGNTDTQYF | TGTGCCAGCAGCCCTCCTAGGACTAGCGGGAACACAGATACGCAGTATTTT
TRBD1 | TRBJ2-7 | NA | TRBV5-1 | CASSSITGTGLHEQYF | TGCGCCAGCAGCTCAATAACCGGGACAGGGCTCCACGAGCAGTACTTC
NA | TRBJ2-1 | NA | TRBV11-1 | CASSLAGSSYNEQFF | TGTGCCAGCAGCTTGGCGGGGAGCTCCTACAATGAGCAGTTCTTC
NA | TRBJ2-3 | NA | TRBV28 | CATQSPQGFDTQYF | TGTGCCACTCAGTCACCACAGGGTTTTGATACGCAGTATTTT
TRBD2 | TRBJ2-1 | NA | TRBV10-3 | CAISALLAGNNEQFF | TGTGCCATCAGTGCTTTACTAGCGGGAAACAATGAGCAGTTCTTC
TRBD1 | TRBJ1-6 | NA | TRBV27 | CASSLKGGSSNSPLHF | TGTGCCAGCAGTTTAAAAGGGGGCTCGTCTAATTCACCCCTCCACTTT
TRBD1 | TRBJ1-2 | once | TRBV7-8 | CASSTRTGNGYTF | TGTGCCAGCAGCACCAGGACAGGGAATGGCTACACCTTC
NA | TRBJ2-1 | NA | TRBV10-3 | CAITRGETTYNEQFF | TGTGCCATCACCCGGGGAGAGACCACCTACAATGAGCAGTTCTTC
TRBD1 | TRBJ2-3 | NA | TRBV19 | CASRTGASTDTQYF | TGTGCCAGTAGGACAGGGGCTTCAACAGATACGCAGTATTTT
TRBD1 | TRBJ1-4 | NA | TRBV18 | CASSRGQEEKLFF | TGTGCCAGCTCACGAGGACAGGAAGAAAAACTGTTTTTT
TRBD2 | TRBJ2-7 | NA | TRBV4-1 | CASSQEGLNYEQYF | TGCGCCAGCAGCCAGGAGGGACTAAACTACGAGCAGTACTTC
NA | TRBJ2-7 | NA | TRBV28 | CASSLSASSSYEQYF | TGTGCCAGCAGTTTATCAGCTAGCTCCTCCTACGAGCAGTACTTC
NA | TRBJ1-2 | NA | TRBV9 | CASSSPTWGYTF | TGTGCCAGCAGCTCCCCCACTTGGGGCTACACCTTC
NA | TRBJ2-6 | NA | TRBV19 | CASSKDRVGANVLTF | TGTGCCAGTAGCAAAGACAGAGTTGGGGCCAACGTCCTGACTTTC
TRBD1 | TRBJ2-3 | NA | TRBV5-4 | CASSLVGGTSTDTQYF | TGTGCCAGCAGCTTAGTAGGGGGCACTAGCACAGATACGCAGTATTTT
NA | TRBJ1-5 | NA | TRBV6-5 | CASRQGSQPQHF | TGTGCCAGCAGGCAGGGGAGTCAGCCCCAGCATTTT
NA | TRBJ1-2 | NA | TRBV5-1 | CASSLDRNYGYTF | TGCGCCAGCAGCTTGGACAGAAACTATGGCTACACCTTC
NA | TRBJ1-1 | NA | TRBV5-1 | CASSLNRGGFWNTEAFF | TGCGCCAGCAGCTTGAATAGGGGAGGGTTTTGGAACACTGAAGCTTTCTTT
NA | TRBJ2-5 | NA | TRBV7-9 | CASSLWQGQETQYF | TGTGCCAGCAGCTTATGGCAGGGGCAAGAGACCCAGTACTTC